The present T cell receptor (beta chain) was sequenced within a study of response to subunit inactivated influenza vaccine. Broader study findings: The study's authors posited that every seasonal influenza vaccination enlists few new T cells.

There are 15 residues in the CDR3. V lost 2 bases, J lost 0 bases, and 5 bases lay in between. Germline V gene data show CDR1 as MNHEY and CDR2 as SVGEGT. TCRdb re-analysed the RT-PCR reads in MiXCR, keeping a single row per CDR3 protein. The sample comprises hundreds of thousands of distinct CDR3 sequences, approximately 15% of which are singletons, and roughly 6.4% rests with the top ten. This clonotype was picked up a small number of times. The antigen is undetermined. The sample in question was PBMCs from blood, obtained approximately 15 days before vaccination. This sequence originates from a man aged 50 to 59 who received an inactivated influenza vaccine. This rearrangement joins TRBV6-2 or TRBV6-3 to TRBJ2-6; unclear D gene. CDR3 in DNA: TGTGCCAGCAGTTACGGGCGCTCTGGGGCCAACGTCCTGACTTTC. Amino acids: CASSYGRSGANVLTF.